This TCR beta chain was identified during a study of siplizumab effects on memory and regulatory T cells. This table comes from immunoSEQ multiplex PCR, and its TCRdb copy is limited to in-frame clones, with some not included. The sample has roughly 97,000 clones, about 93% seen once; the top ten hold 0.55% to 0.8%. This clone is a singleton in its sample. Its antigen is not identified. General study points: Major contributors to the alloresponse seemed to be naive T cells, which also appeared more diverse than memory cells. The mapping of alloreactive clones to unstimulated subsets covered only a minor fraction of them.

Sequenced input: Tregs sorted from blood. This clonotype originated in a human donor in good health.

CDR3 DNA: TGTGCCAGTAGTAGCGCAGTTAAGAACACTGAAGCTTTCTTT. Encoded protein: CASSSAVKNTEAFF. The V gene is TRBV19, the J gene TRBJ1-1; D gene ambiguous. Trimming stripped 4 bases from V and 1 base from J, with 10 bases between. The CDR3 extends over 14 amino acids. CDR1 is LNHDA and CDR2 is SQIVND in the germline V gene (reference sequence).